This is a list of T cell receptor beta chains from one sample in a study of blood T cells in healthy people across ages. TCRdb re-called the 5' RACE reads with MiXCR, one entry per CDR3 protein. Among approximately 2,000,000 distinct CDR3 sequences listed, approximately 39% were seen once. Sequencing input: blood. The source is a human donor in good health. Both conserved end residues are trimmed from each CDR3. D genes are given only for firm matches. Size values are once, few and many counts, or a class for expanded clones, and some rows have none.

size	V	D	J	CDR3
-	TRBV12-3/TRBV12-4	-	TRBJ2-7	ASSLDHGLYKTYEQY
-	TRBV7-6	-	TRBJ2-1	ASSLVMDEGPNEQF
few	TRBV4-3	-	TRBJ2-3	ASSQGVLHTQY
few	TRBV6-6	-	TRBJ2-4	ASTTLKNIQY
-	TRBV9	TRBD1	TRBJ1-2	ASSTRTGGYNYGYT
-	TRBV7-9	-	TRBJ2-5	ASSSVLETQY
-	TRBV19	TRBD2	TRBJ2-5	ASSPGLAAPEY
few	TRBV2	-	TRBJ2-5	ASSEGVAETQY
-	TRBV29-1	TRBD1	TRBJ2-6	SVEDRSRGFSGANVLT
few	TRBV20-1	-	TRBJ2-3	SAGVPRRGRDTQY
-	TRBV12-3/TRBV12-4	-	TRBJ1-2	ARRRGRGYGYT
-	TRBV12-3/TRBV12-4	TRBD2	TRBJ2-1	ASSLRVAGGPDEQF
few	TRBV12-3/TRBV12-4	TRBD1	TRBJ2-7	ASSLEDRDSYEQY
-	TRBV12-3/TRBV12-4	-	TRBJ2-3	ASGRAGADTRY
-	TRBV20-1	-	TRBJ1-2	SATHPKGGYT
few	TRBV28	-	TRBJ2-1	ASSPLAVVYNEQF
-	TRBV15	-	TRBJ2-2	ATSTYSGTGTGEPF
once	TRBV6-5	-	TRBJ2-2	ASSYSGDRNTGELF
few	TRBV6-5	TRBD1	TRBJ2-1	ASSYVTQTGGFHNEQF
-	TRBV6-5	TRBD1	TRBJ1-4	ASSSGQGWEKLF
-	TRBV20-1	TRBD2	TRBJ2-5	SARGPSGGGGETQY
-	TRBV5-8	-	TRBJ1-1	ASSRKRGYTEAF
-	TRBV20-1	-	TRBJ1-2	SARISGVLGGYT
-	TRBV30	-	TRBJ1-4	AWSAGTSNEKLF
-	TRBV2	-	TRBJ2-3	ASLGLGADTQY
few	TRBV6-5	-	TRBJ1-2	ASSYSPGAGYT